This passage covers 4 T cell receptor beta chains from one sample sequenced in a study of blood T cells in healthy people across ages (dated by TCRdb to between 2014 and 2017). The library was obtained by 5' RACE. The reads were generated on an Illumina HiSeq 2500. A second PCR of roughly 7 to 12 cycles was run with a J-beta primer mix and a sample-barcoded 5' primer. In TCRdb, the public reads were trimmed at Q25 with fastp and aligned with MiXCR, with productive beta chains retained. CDR3 protein sequences are deduplicated, and each keeps its most common genes and DNA. The sample includes around 1.1 million distinct CDR3 sequences, with roughly two fifths observed a single time. Around 13% of the sample is held by the ten biggest clonotypes. The sample taken for sequencing was blood. The source of these receptors is a young man in good health.

The chain combines TRBV3-1 with TRBJ2-7, with D possibly TRBD2 on 5 matching bases. Germline values: CDR1 LGHDT, CDR2 YNNKEL (reference sequence). Trimming removed 0 bases from V and 3 bases from J, with 6 bases in between. The CDR3 totals 13 residues. CDR3 DNA sequence: TGTGCCAGCAGCCAAGAGACTAACTACGAGCAGTACTTC. Its translation: CASSQETNYEQYF.

The chain recombines TRBV20-1 with TRBJ2-2, with D perhaps TRBD2 (5 bases). The CDR3 is 15 residues long. V lost 6 bases to trimming and J lost 0 bases, with 14 bases between them. CDR1 and CDR2 (germline): DFQATT, SNEGSKA (reference sequence). For the CDR3, the DNA is TGCAGTGCCCCTACCGGGAAAACGAACACCGGGGAGCTGTTTTTT. It yields the protein CSAPTGKTNTGELFF.

This clonotype came up a few times. The CDR3 is CSAPPLAGSYNEQYF. CDR3 bases: TGCAGTGCCCCACCACTAGCGGGCTCCTACAATGAGCAGTACTTC. The V gene is TRBV20-1, the J gene TRBJ2-1; TRBD2 matches at 9 bases. The J call is doubtful: the DNA matches TRBJ2-7 better. Looked up from germline, CDR1 is DFQATT and CDR2 is SNEGSKA (reference sequence). The length of the CDR3 is 15 residues.

The chain is built from TRBV12-3 or TRBV12-4 and TRBJ1-2; possibly TRBD1 for D (5 bases). The CDR3 has 13 amino acids. The V end lost 10 bases, the J end lost 6 bases, and 18 bases lay between the germline ends. CDR3 sequence: CATQGGEYDGYTF. CDR3 bases: TGTGCCACCCAGGGAGGGGAGTACGATGGCTACACCTTC.